The sequence of this T cell receptor (beta chain) was determined in a study of T cell changes during pregnancy in multiple sclerosis. TCRdb's copy holds only in-frame clones and misses some; the assay was immunoSEQ multiplex PCR. Here the sample spans 69,000 or so clones, 80% to 95% being singletons. The CDR3 spans 16 residues. The V segment lost 3 bases and the J segment 1 base; nucleotides outside the gene matches: 9. Germline V CDR1 and CDR2: SGHRS, YFSETQ. The receptor's source is a female donor with multiple sclerosis, enrolled in a pregnancy study. The chain links TRBV5-1 to TRBJ1-1, with 7 positions matching TRBD1. Specimen: peripheral blood, collected before pregnancy. The CDR3 DNA is TGCGCCAGCAGCTCCAAAAGACAGGGCGAGAACACTGAAGCTTTCTTT. Translation gives CASSSKRQGENTEAFF.